This TCR beta chain was captured in a study of blood T cell repertoires in COVID-19. Background on the study: From the United States, Italy and Spain came samples of acute and convalescent COVID-19. Sources were T cells, B-cell-depleted T cells, or PBMCs; the material itself was cDNA or gDNA.

As handled by the study authors: Quantification of nucleated cells was approximated via reference gene primer amplification. Measured with immunoSEQ multiplex PCR; TCRdb has only the in-frame clones, and not every one. D and trimming were read from the DNA, whereas the V and J calls and clone size are those reported in that table. The sample consists of 45,000 to 65,000 clones, approximately 80% of them appearing once. Germline values: CDR1 LNHDA, CDR2 SQIVND (reference sequence). The CDR3 is 13 residues long. V lost 0 bases, J lost 7 bases, and 9 bases lay in between. This chain uses TRBV19 with TRBJ1-2; D unresolved. The sample comprised peripheral blood. The clonotype originates from a man aged 55-75 years with acute or convalescent COVID-19. The DNA for the CDR3 is TGTGCCAGTAGTATAGATCAAACTCTTGGCTACACCTTC. This gives the protein CASSIDQTLGYTF.